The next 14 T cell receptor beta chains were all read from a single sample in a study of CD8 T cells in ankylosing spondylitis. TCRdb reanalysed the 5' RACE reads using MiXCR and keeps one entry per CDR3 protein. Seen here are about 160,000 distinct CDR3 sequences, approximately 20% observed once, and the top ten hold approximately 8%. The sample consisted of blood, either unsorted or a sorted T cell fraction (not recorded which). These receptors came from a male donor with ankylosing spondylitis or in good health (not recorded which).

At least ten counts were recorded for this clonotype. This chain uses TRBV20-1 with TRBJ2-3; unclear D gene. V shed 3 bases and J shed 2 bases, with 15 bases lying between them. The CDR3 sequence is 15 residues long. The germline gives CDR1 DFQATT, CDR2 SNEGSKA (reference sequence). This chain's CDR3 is CSAREWPGVTDTQYF. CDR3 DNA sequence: TGCAGTGCTAGGGAGTGGCCCGGAGTCACAGATACGCAGTATTTT.

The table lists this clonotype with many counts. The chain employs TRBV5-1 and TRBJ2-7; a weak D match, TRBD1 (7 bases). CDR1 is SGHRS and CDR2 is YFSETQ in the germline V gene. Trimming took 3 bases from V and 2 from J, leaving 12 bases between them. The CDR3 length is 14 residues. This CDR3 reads CASSWGDSPYEQYF. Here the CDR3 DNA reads TGCGCCAGCAGCTGGGGGGACAGTCCCTACGAGCAGTACTTC.

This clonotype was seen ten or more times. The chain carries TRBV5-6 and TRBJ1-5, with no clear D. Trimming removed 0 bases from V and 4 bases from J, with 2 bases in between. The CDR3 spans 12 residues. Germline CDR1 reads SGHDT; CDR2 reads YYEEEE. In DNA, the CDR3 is TGTGCCAGCAGCTTGGTGAATCAGCCCCAGCATTTT. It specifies CASSLVNQPQHF.

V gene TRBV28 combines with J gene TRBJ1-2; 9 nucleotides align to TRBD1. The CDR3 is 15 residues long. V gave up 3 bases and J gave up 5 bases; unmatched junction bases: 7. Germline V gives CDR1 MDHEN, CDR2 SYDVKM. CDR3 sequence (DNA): TGTGCCAGCAGTTTGACCGGACAGGGGAGGTATGGCTACACCTTC. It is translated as CASSLTGQGRYGYTF.

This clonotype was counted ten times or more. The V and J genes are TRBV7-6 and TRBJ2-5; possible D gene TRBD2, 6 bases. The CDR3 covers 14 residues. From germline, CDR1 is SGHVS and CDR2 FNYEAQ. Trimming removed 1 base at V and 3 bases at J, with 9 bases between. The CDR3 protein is CASSLVPSEETQYF. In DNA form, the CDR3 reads TGTGCCAGCAGCTTAGTTCCTAGCGAAGAGACCCAGTACTTC.

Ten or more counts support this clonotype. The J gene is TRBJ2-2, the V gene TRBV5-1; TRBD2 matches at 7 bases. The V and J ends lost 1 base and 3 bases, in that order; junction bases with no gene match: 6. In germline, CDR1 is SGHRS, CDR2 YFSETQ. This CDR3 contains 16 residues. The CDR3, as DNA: TGCGCCAGCAGCTTGTCAGGCGGGAGAGACACCGGGGAGCTGTTTTTT. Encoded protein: CASSLSGGRDTGELFF.

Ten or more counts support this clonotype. CDR3 residues: CASSPTDNYGYTF. DNA of the CDR3: TGTGCCAGCAGTCCTACGGACAACTATGGCTACACCTTC. This rearrangement joins TRBV28 to TRBJ1-2, with D uncertain. Germline CDR1 reads MDHEN; CDR2 reads SYDVKM. The CDR3 extends over 13 amino acids. Between the trimmed V and J ends, which lost 5 bases and 2 bases, there was a span of 9 bases.

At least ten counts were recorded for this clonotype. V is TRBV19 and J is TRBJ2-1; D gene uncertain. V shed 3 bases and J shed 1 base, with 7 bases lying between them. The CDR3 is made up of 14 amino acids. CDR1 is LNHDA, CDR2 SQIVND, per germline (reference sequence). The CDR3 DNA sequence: TGTGCCAGTAGTATGGATAGATCCTACAATGAGCAGTTCTTC. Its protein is CASSMDRSYNEQFF.

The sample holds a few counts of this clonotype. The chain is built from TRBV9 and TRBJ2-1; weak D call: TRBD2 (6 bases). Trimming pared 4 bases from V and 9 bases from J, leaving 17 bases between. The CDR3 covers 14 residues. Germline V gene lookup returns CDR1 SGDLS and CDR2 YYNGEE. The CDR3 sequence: CASSSRDSEGEQFF. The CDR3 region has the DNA TGTGCCAGCAGCTCACGGGACTCCGAGGGTGAGCAGTTCTTC.

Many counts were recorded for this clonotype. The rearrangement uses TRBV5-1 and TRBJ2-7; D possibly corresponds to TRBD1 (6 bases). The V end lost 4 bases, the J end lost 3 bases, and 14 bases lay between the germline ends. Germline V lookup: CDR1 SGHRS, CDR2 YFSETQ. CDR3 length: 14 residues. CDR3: CASSVQGQNYEQYF. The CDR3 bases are TGCGCCAGCAGCGTTCAAGGACAGAACTACGAGCAGTACTTC.

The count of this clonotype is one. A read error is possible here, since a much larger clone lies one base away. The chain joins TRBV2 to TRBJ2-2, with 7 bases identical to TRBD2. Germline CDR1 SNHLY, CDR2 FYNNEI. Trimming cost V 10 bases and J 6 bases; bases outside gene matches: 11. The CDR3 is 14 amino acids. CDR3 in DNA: TGTGCCATCAGGACTAGAGGGGAGGCCGGGGAGCTGTTTTTT. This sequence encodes CAIRTRGEAGELFF.

CDR3 nucleotides: TGTGCCAGCAGCCAATCCCTCCCACTAGCGGCTAGCACAGATACGCAGTATTTT. Protein: CASSQSLPLAASTDTQYF. The V gene is TRBV3-1, the J gene TRBJ2-3; 8 bases map to TRBD2. The CDR3 has 18 amino acids. The ends lost 2 bases at V and 0 bases at J; junction bases unmatched: 10. Per germline, CDR1 LGHDT and CDR2 YNNKEL (reference sequence).

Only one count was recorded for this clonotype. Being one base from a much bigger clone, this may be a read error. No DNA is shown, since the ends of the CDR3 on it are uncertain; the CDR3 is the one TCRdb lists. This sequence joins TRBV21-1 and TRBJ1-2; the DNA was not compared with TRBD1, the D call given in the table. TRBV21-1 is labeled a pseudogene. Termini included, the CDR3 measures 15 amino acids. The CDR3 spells CASSIVGPGAYRYTF.

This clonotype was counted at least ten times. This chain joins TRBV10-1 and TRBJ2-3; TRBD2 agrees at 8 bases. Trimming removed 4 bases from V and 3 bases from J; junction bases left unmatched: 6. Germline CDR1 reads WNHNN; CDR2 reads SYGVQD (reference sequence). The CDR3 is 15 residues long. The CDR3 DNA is TGCGCCAGCAGTGGAAGCGGGAGTCAGACAGATACGCAGTATTTT. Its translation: CASSGSGSQTDTQYF.